What follows are 21 T cell receptor beta chains derived from one specimen sequenced in a study of brain T cells in children with intractable seizures. Clones were read by immunoSEQ multiplex PCR, and TCRdb kept only the in-frame ones, dropping some. Of hundreds of thousands of clones listed, 93% are singletons. Documented time point: blood from clinic visit 5 months post-surgery; TSC patient then seizure free. This specimen was peripheral blood, taken about 5 months after surgery. The receptors originated from a boy under three years old with tuberous sclerosis and intractable seizures.

This chain links TRBV18 with TRBJ2-2; 9 nucleotides align to TRBD2. Germline V gene lookup returns CDR1 KGHSH and CDR2 LQKENI. V shed 3 bases and J 6 bases; nucleotides not matched to a gene: 8. The CDR3 totals 16 residues. The CDR3 nucleotides are TGTGCCAGCTCACCCATTGCGGCGGGAGGGCCCGGGGAGCTGTTTTTT. Protein sequence: CASSPIAAGGPGELFF.

The chain couples TRBV7-9 to TRBJ2-3; 7 bases match TRBD1. The ends lost 2 bases at V and 7 bases at J; junction bases unmatched: 9. This CDR3 region has 15 residues. Germline V gene sequence: CDR1 SEHNR, CDR2 FQNEAQ (reference sequence). The CDR3 DNA is TGTGCCAGCAGCTTACTAGGGGGCAATTATCATACGCAGTATTTT. This gives the protein CASSLLGGNYHTQYF.

The genes are TRBV30 and TRBJ1-2; D not resolved. V was trimmed by 4 bases and J by 5 bases, leaving 11 bases between them. CDR1 is GTSNPN, CDR2 SVGIG, per germline (reference sequence). This CDR3 spans 12 amino acids. DNA of the CDR3: TGTGCCTGGAATAACTTGAGTTATGGCTACACCTTC. As protein: CAWNNLSYGYTF.

The chain employs TRBV30 and TRBJ1-5; a weak D match, TRBD1 (5 bases). The V gene's germline CDR1 is GTSNPN and CDR2 SVGIG (reference sequence). The CDR3 contains 13 residues. Trimming took off 0 bases at V and 6 bases at J, with 9 bases between the two ends. CDR3 DNA: TGTGCCTGGAGTGTAGGGGAACCTCAGCCCCAGCATTTT. Protein sequence: CAWSVGEPQPQHF.

V usage is TRBV10-1 and J usage is TRBJ2-7; 7 positions agree with TRBD2. Losses at the gene ends were 10 bases for V and 0 bases for J; bases not matched to a gene: 9. The germline V gene encodes CDR1 WNHNN and CDR2 SYGVQD (reference sequence). The CDR3 has 14 residues. CDR3 amino acids: CANIRGESSYEQYF. CDR3 DNA: TGCGCCAATATCCGGGGGGAAAGCTCCTACGAGCAGTACTTC.

The chain couples TRBV30 to TRBJ2-3; D is perhaps TRBD1 (6 bases). CDR1 and CDR2 from the germline V gene are GTSNPN and SVGIG (reference sequence). Trimming removed 0 bases from V and 4 bases from J, with 8 bases in between. The CDR3 is made up of 13 amino acids. The CDR3 coding sequence is TGTGCCTGGAGTGTAAAGGGGGCAGATACGCAGTATTTT. Residues: CAWSVKGADTQYF.

The chain employs TRBV20-1 and TRBJ2-5, with D tentatively TRBD1 (5 bases). V was pared by 3 bases and J by 0 bases, with 14 bases between. The CDR3 extends over 15 amino acids. CDR1 and CDR2 (germline): DFQATT, SNEGSKA (reference sequence). The CDR3 coding sequence is TGCAGTGCTAGTTTCCAGGGAACGTACCAAGAGACCCAGTACTTC. Translation gives CSASFQGTYQETQYF.

The chain joins TRBV18 to TRBJ2-7; TRBD2 agrees at 7 bases. V dropped 0 bases and J dropped 1; count of bases not matched to a gene: 6. Per the germline V gene, CDR1 is KGHSH and CDR2 is LQKENI. This CDR3 is 16 amino acids long. This CDR3 reads CASSPPPGGPSYEQYF. The DNA for the CDR3 is TGTGCCAGCTCACCACCTCCGGGGGGACCGTCCTACGAGCAGTACTTC.

This clone was seen once. The V gene is TRBV30, the J gene TRBJ1-6, with D perhaps TRBD1 (5 bases). V was pared by 5 bases and J by 6 bases, with 14 bases between. This CDR3 has 14 residues. Germline loops: CDR1 GTSNPN, CDR2 SVGIG (reference sequence). CDR3 nucleotides: TGTGCCTGGCAGGGCGGGTCCGGTAATTCACCCCTCCACTTT. Protein: CAWQGGSGNSPLHF.

V and J are TRBV6-5 and TRBJ2-7, with a tentative D call TRBD2 (6 bases). The germline gives CDR1 MNHEY, CDR2 SVGAGI. V was shortened by 10 bases and J by 0 bases, with 13 bases between the two germline ends. The CDR3 has 13 amino acids. This CDR3 reads CATTSKSSYEQYF. The CDR3 DNA reads as TGTGCCACCACTAGCAAGAGCTCCTACGAGCAGTACTTC.

This chain uses TRBV15 with TRBJ2-2, with D hard to call. V was pared by 0 bases and J by 0 bases, with 14 bases between. The CDR3 extends over 18 amino acids. From germline, CDR1 is LNHNV and CDR2 YYDKDF (reference sequence). The CDR3 DNA sequence: TGTGCCACCAGCAGAGATCCTCCCTCCTCCGCGAACACCGGGGAGCTGTTTTTT. It codes for CATSRDPPSSANTGELFF.

This clone was observed once. CDR3 DNA: TGTGCCAGCAGTGAAGCCCTATACTCTGGAAACACCATATATTTT. This translates into CASSEALYSGNTIYF. The J gene is TRBJ1-3, the V gene TRBV6-1; D call uncertain. Germline V CDR1 and CDR2: MNHNS, SASEGT. V lost 0 bases and J lost 0, with 6 bases in between. This CDR3 comprises 15 residues.

The gene calls are TRBV14 and TRBJ2-7; D is uncertain. The CDR3 extends over 14 amino acids. Trimming pared 4 bases from V and 10 bases from J, leaving 20 bases between. CDR1 SGHDN and CDR2 FVKESK come from the germline V gene. CDR3 sequence: CASSLVSIPTRQYF. The CDR3 DNA is TGTGCCAGCAGCCTAGTCTCTATTCCTACGAGACAGTACTTC.

The rearrangement joins TRBV10-3 to TRBJ1-1, with D hard to call. The CDR3 runs 13 residues. V was clipped by 4 bases and J by 4 bases, with 10 bases between them. Germline V gene sequence: CDR1 ENHRY, CDR2 SYGVKD. CDR3 loop: CAISVGEGTEAFF. The CDR3 bases are TGTGCCATCAGTGTCGGGGAAGGCACTGAAGCTTTCTTT.

The rearrangement joins TRBV7-9 to TRBJ2-3; D gene unclear. The V gene lost 6 bases and the J gene lost 3 bases, with 7 bases spanning the gap. Per germline, CDR1 SEHNR and CDR2 FQNEAQ (reference sequence). This CDR3 region has 12 residues. The CDR3 coding sequence is TGTGCCAGCAGTTCGGAAACAGATACGCAGTATTTT. Its translation: CASSSETDTQYF.

The rearrangement joins TRBV27 to TRBJ1-2; no clear D. Per the germline V gene, CDR1 is MNHEY and CDR2 is SMNVEV (reference sequence). The CDR3 loop spans 13 amino acids. Trimming pared 0 bases from V and 4 bases from J, leaving 6 bases between. The CDR3 loop reads CASSLSGAYGYTF. DNA for the CDR3: TGTGCCAGCAGTTTATCGGGAGCCTATGGCTACACCTTC.

The chain is built from TRBV19 and TRBJ2-1; 8 bases match TRBD1. The V gene end was trimmed by 7 bases and the J gene end by 6 bases; junction bases not matched to a gene: 5. The germline V gene encodes CDR1 LNHDA and CDR2 SQIVND (reference sequence). This CDR3 is 13 amino acids long. This chain's CDR3 is CASTITGGNEQFF. The CDR3 DNA sequence: TGTGCCAGTACCATAACAGGGGGCAATGAGCAGTTCTTC.

This clone was recorded a few times. The rearrangement joins TRBV3-1 (or the pseudogene TRBV3-2) to TRBJ1-2, with D hard to call. Trimming removed 1 base from V and 0 bases from J, with 9 bases in between. Germline CDR1 and CDR2: LGHDT and YNNKEL (reference sequence). The CDR3 spans 15 residues. The CDR3 DNA follows: TGTGCCAGCAGCCAAGCGGACGTAGCTAACTATGGCTACACCTTC. Protein product: CASSQADVANYGYTF.

The chain joins TRBV13 to TRBJ1-3; D is ambiguous. The CDR3 is 12 amino acids. The germline gives CDR1 PRHDT, CDR2 FYEKMQ (reference sequence). V lost 4 bases, J lost 5 bases, and 6 bases lay in between. The CDR3 sequence: CASSSQRNTIYF. CDR3 DNA sequence: TGTGCCAGCAGCTCCCAACGAAACACCATATATTTT.

In DNA, the CDR3 is TGTGCCAGCAGTTTGGGGGACAGGGTTAGTTATTTT. This codes for CASSLGDRVSYF. The gene calls are TRBV12-3 or TRBV12-4 and TRBJ1-3, with TRBD1 identical over 9 bases. The CDR3 contains 12 residues. J gave up 16 bases and V 3 bases, and 7 bases lay outside the gene matches.

This chain connects TRBV5-4 to TRBJ1-1; perhaps TRBD1 as D (5 bases). The germline gives CDR1 SGHNT, CDR2 YYREEE (reference sequence). CDR3 length equals 11 residues. With 3 bases removed from V and 11 bases from J, the gap between germline ends came to 11 bases. The CDR3 DNA sequence: TGTGCCAGCAGCTCAGGGTTAGGCGCTTTCTTT. Its protein is CASSSGLGAFF.